This TCR beta chain was sequenced for a study of T cells after somatic rescue of genetic block. The V gene's germline CDR1 is SGHNT and CDR2 YENEEA. Trimming took 0 bases from V and 8 from J, leaving 17 bases between them. The CDR3 contains 16 residues. Some clones are missing from TCRdb's copy, which holds only in-frame ones; the method was immunoSEQ multiplex PCR. The sample includes 85,000 to 100,000 clones, 70% to 90% of them seen just once. The sequenced sample was peripheral blood mononuclear cells (PBMCs). V gene TRBV11-3 combines with J gene TRBJ2-1, with D possibly TRBD2 on 7 matching bases. The clonotype comes from a woman between 18 and 29 years old. The CDR3 region is CASSLEGGAQGDEQFF. CDR3 nucleotides: TGTGCCAGCAGCTTAGAAGGGGGGGCACAAGGGGATGAGCAGTTCTTC.